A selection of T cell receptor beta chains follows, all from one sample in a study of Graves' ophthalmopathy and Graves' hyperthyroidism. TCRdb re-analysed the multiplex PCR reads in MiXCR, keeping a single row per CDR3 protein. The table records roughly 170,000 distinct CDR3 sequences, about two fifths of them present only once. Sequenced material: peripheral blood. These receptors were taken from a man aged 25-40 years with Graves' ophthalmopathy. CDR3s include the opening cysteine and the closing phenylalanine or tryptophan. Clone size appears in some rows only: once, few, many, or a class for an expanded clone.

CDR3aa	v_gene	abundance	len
CASSPPGLTEAFF	TRBV6-1	NA	13
CASSTRDRMFWGYTF	TRBV9	many	15
CASSLIEGLHEQYF	TRBV12-3/TRBV12-4	NA	14
CASSLMRGYEQYF	TRBV12-3/TRBV12-4	few	13
CASSSPTMNTEAFF	TRBV11-2	NA	14
CASSPAQVSGYTF	TRBV28	NA	13
CASSYAPGGVQPQHF	TRBV6-5	many	15
CSVQEQHQETQYF	TRBV29-1	NA	13
CASSQTGGVSTEAFF	TRBV28	NA	15
CASSDPRDRADTEAFF	TRBV2	many	16
CASISGVWSNQPQHF	TRBV6-1	NA	15
CASSFSSYYEQYF	TRBV7-2	many	13
CASSYEVGSGNTIYF	TRBV6-5	many	15
CASRGTAYEQYF	TRBV2	many	12
CASSSAGTSFSYEQYF	TRBV12-3/TRBV12-4	many	16
CASQSGGSYEQYF	TRBV6-2/TRBV6-3	many	13
CASSSSRDRRETQYF	TRBV7-8	many	15
CASSYSMGRSRGQPQHF	TRBV6-2/TRBV6-3	many	17
CASSGTPLAKNIQYF	TRBV5-1	NA	15
CASSLGRGPGDTSYF	TRBV11-2	NA	15
CASSLVAYSYEQYF	TRBV7-2	many	14
CASSRTGELFF	TRBV6-2/TRBV6-3	few	11
CAISGLPNEQYF	TRBV6-2/TRBV6-3	many	12
CASSLGGRARIAFF	TRBV12-3/TRBV12-4	few	14
CASKPGQGAGSEQYF	TRBV6-1	NA	15
CAWSVNRQALFF	TRBV30	NA	12
CSAEGQGVTEAFF	TRBV20-1	NA	13
CASSLMGGSGNTIYF	TRBV27	NA	15
CASSEDYNTEAFF	TRBV2	NA	13
CASSQESRGGYEQYF	TRBV4-3	NA	15
CASSFAGSAGYTF	TRBV12-3/TRBV12-4	many	13
CASSLGGGSPYEQYF	TRBV7-3	many	15
CASGPDSEQYF	TRBV12-5	many	11
CASTPGGSEAFF	TRBV12-3/TRBV12-4	many	12
CASSLVRSSYEQYF	TRBV7-8	many	14
CASSYPSGAGNTEAFF	TRBV6-2/TRBV6-3	many	16